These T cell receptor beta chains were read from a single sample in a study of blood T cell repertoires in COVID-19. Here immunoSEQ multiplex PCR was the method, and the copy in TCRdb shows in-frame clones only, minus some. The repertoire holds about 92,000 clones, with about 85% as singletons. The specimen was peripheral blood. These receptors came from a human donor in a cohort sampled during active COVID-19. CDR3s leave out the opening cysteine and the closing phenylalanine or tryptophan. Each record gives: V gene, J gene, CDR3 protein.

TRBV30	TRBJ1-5	AWSARQGDGGNQPQH
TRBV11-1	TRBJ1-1	ASTLGSGGYTEAF
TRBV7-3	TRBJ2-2	ASSLGLAGGNGELF
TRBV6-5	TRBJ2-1	ASSYTTAGDYNEQF
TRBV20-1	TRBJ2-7	SASGGTEQY
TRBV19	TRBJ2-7	ASSSGHRAYEQY
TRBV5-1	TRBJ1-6	ASSFGQDRSGHSPLH
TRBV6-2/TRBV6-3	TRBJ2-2	ASSPPGGTNTGELF
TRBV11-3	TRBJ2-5	ASSPGQGTGETQY
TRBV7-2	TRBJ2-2	ASSPTRVATGELF
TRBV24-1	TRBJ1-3	ATPGTVTGNTIY
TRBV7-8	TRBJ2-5	ASSLVLAVRETQY
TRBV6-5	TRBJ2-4	AGRGGENIQY
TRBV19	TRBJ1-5	ASTTPPGQPQH
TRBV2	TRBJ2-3	ASSFDRGREDTQY
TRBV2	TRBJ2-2	ASRRDFTTGELF
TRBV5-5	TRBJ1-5	ASSSDPDRPQH
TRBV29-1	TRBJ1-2	SVPQGAPFLQIYGYT
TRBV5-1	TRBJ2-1	ASSLARDRDHNEQF
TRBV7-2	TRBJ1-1	ASSLRGTGPNAEAF
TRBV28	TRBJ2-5	ASSQDRGETQY
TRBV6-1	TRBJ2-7	ASSEEEQGAGSYEQY
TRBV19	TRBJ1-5	ASSMRGGAGQPQH
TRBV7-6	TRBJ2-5	ASSLGGTRVETQY
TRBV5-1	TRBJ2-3	ASSRSGTRQLDTQY
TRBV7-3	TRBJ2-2	ASSSGTGYAGELF
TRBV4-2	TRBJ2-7	ASSQGPSGGAHEQY
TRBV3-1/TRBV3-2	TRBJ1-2	ASSQDGQGRGGYT
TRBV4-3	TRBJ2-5	ASSQEASVLETQY
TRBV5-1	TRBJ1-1	ASSLLQENTEAF
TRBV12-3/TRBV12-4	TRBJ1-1	ASSLQESEAF
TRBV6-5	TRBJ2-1	ASRPGGSGNNEQF
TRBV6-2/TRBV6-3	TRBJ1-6	ASSYSTPGGSYNSPLH
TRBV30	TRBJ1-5	AWSVGRGGSQPQH
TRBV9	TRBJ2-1	ASSVMVQNEQF
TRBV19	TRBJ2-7	ASSIGFTYEQY
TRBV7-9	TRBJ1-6	ASSLAGSYNSPLH
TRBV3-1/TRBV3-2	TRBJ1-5	ASSQAPWTGRIGNQPQH
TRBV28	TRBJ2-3	ASSLSPQRRRTDTQY